These 3 T cell receptor beta chains were sequenced from one sample in a study of T cells in Graves' hyperthyroidism and ophthalmopathy. Amplification of TCR beta CDR3 regions was performed using RNA transcripts as template. When the TCR CDR3 underwent first-round RT-PCR, the HTBI primer set was used. TCRdb itself ran the multiplex PCR reads through MiXCR, one entry per CDR3 protein. The sample consists of roughly 170,000 distinct CDR3 sequences, 17% of them appearing once. Sequenced input: blood. Source of these receptors: a woman aged 50 to 65 with Graves' hyperthyroidism.

With respect to this clonotype: The CDR3 does not close with the conserved phenylalanine or tryptophan, likely indicating a read error. This sequence joins TRBV7-9 and TRBJ2-3, with 7 bases fitting TRBD2. The CDR3 length is 16 residues. V lost 5 bases, J lost 2 bases, and 10 bases stayed unmatched. The germline V gene has CDR1 SEHNR and CDR2 FQNEAQ (reference sequence). Here the CDR3 DNA reads TGTGCCAGCAGCAACACCCGGGACTATGACACAGATACGCAGTATCTT. It encodes CASSNTRDYDTDTQYL.

This clonotype was observed at least ten times. The chain recombines TRBV14 with TRBJ2-3, with 7 bases identical to TRBD2. With 4 bases clipped from V and 7 bases from J, the junction kept 8 bases outside the gene matches. Germline assignment: CDR1 SGHDN and CDR2 FVKESK. CDR3 size: 14 residues. The CDR3: CASSPLTSDNTQYF. The CDR3, as DNA: TGTGCCAGCAGCCCACTAACTAGCGACAATACGCAGTATTTT.

This clonotype occurred many times. This chain joins TRBV28 and TRBJ1-1; the D gene is possibly TRBD1 (5 bases). The V and J ends lost 2 bases and 4 bases respectively, with 20 bases between them. Germline lookup yields CDR1 MDHEN and CDR2 SYDVKM. This CDR3 is built from 17 residues. CDR3: CASSLLYSGTGGTEAFF. The DNA of the CDR3 is TGTGCCAGCAGTTTACTATACTCAGGGACGGGTGGCACTGAAGCTTTCTTT.